This entry is about one T cell receptor (beta chain). The CDR3 is 15 amino acids. Trimming cost V 3 bases and J 8 bases; bases outside gene matches: 8. From germline, CDR1 is SGDLS and CDR2 YYNGEE. This specimen comes from a study of blood T cell repertoires in COVID-19. Assay: immunoSEQ multiplex PCR; the TCRdb copy retains only in-frame clones and omits some. Of about 260,000 clones detected, 85% to 90% appear once; the ten largest clones hold approximately 3.3%. The clonotype was recovered from a woman between 40 and 50 years old with acute or convalescent COVID-19. The chain combines TRBV9 with TRBJ1-6; 7 bases are a match to TRBD1. Sequenced: peripheral blood. This CDR3 is CASSAFRDSYSPLHF. The CDR3 coding sequence is TGTGCCAGCAGCGCATTCCGGGACAGCTATTCACCCCTCCACTTT.